The 6 T cell receptor beta chains below come from one sample, sequenced in a study of cytomegalovirus exposure and HLA in healthy donors. Primers for the PCR totalled 60 Vbeta and 13 Jbeta. Sequenced by immunoSEQ multiplex PCR; TCRdb stores in-frame clones only, minus some. This sample has 130,000 to 150,000 clones, with about 74% found just once. The sample was PBMCs. These TCRs come from a man between 18 and 29 years old in good health and CMV-seropositive.

The chain carries TRBV30 and TRBJ1-2, with D possibly being TRBD1 (6 bases). The V gene's germline CDR1 is GTSNPN and CDR2 SVGIG (reference sequence). Deletions cut 0 bases from V and 7 bases from J, with 9 bases between. The CDR3 consists of 12 residues. The CDR3 bases are TGTGCCTGGAGTGTTTGGGGGCTTGGCTACACCTTC. Amino acid sequence: CAWSVWGLGYTF.

The chain recombines TRBV14 with TRBJ2-3; TRBD1 might be the D (6 bases). V lost 0 bases to trimming and J lost 3 bases, with 7 bases between them. This CDR3 is 14 amino acids long. Germline V gene lookup returns CDR1 SGHDN and CDR2 FVKESK. CDR3 nucleotide sequence: TGTGCCAGCAGCCAAGACAGGGGAACAGATACGCAGTATTTT. It specifies CASSQDRGTDTQYF.

CDR3 in DNA: TGTGCCAGCAGTTGGGGGGACAGGGGGGGAATCACCGGGGAGCTGTTTTTT. Its translation is CASSWGDRGGITGELFF. The chain recombines TRBV2 with TRBJ2-2, with 11 bases that match TRBD1. V trimming: 5 bases; J trimming: 4 bases; junction bases outside the gene matches: 9. Germline V gene sequence: CDR1 SNHLY, CDR2 FYNNEI. CDR3 length: 17 amino acids.

This clone was recorded a few times. The rearrangement links TRBV27 to TRBJ2-3; TRBD2 aligns across 8 bases. J lost 4 bases, V lost 5 bases, and 8 bases had no gene match. This CDR3 comprises 15 residues. Germline loops: CDR1 MNHEY, CDR2 SMNVEV (reference sequence). The CDR3 bases are TGTGCCAGCAGTCTTTCGGGGGGGTATGCAGATACGCAGTATTTT. This translates into CASSLSGGYADTQYF.

This clone was observed a few times. J is TRBJ2-5 and V is TRBV5-1; D gene uncertain. Germline V gives CDR1 SGHRS, CDR2 YFSETQ. V was pared by 1 base and J by 1 base, with 14 bases between. The CDR3 has 16 amino acids. Here the CDR3 DNA reads TGCGCCAGCAGCTTGTCCAGTCTGTTATTCCAAGAGACCCAGTACTTC. Translation: CASSLSSLLFQETQYF.

This clone showed up just a few times. This chain joins TRBV19 and TRBJ2-1, with 7 bases matching TRBD2. J gave up 4 bases and V 2 bases, and 2 bases lay outside the gene matches. The CDR3 has 14 amino acids. Germline-derived CDR1 and CDR2 are LNHDA and SQIVND (reference sequence). In DNA, the CDR3 is TGTGCCAGTAGTATACCTAGCGGATACAATGAGCAGTTCTTC. It specifies CASSIPSGYNEQFF.